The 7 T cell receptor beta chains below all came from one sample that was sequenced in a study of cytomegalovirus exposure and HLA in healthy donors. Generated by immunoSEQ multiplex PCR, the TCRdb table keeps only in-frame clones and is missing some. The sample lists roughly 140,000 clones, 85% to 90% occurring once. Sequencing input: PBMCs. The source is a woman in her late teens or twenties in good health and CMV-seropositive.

CDR3 sequence (DNA): TGTGCCAGCAGCCCCAGGATAGCGAGCTCCTACAATGAGCAGTTCTTC. It codes for CASSPRIASSYNEQFF. V is TRBV7-6 and J is TRBJ2-1, with D possibly matching TRBD2 (5 bases). Trimming removed 5 bases from V and 0 bases from J, with 14 bases in between. The CDR3 sequence is 16 residues long. Germline V lookup: CDR1 SGHVS, CDR2 FNYEAQ.

The DNA for the CDR3 is TGTGCCAGTAGTATATCCGGGACACACACCACCGGGGAGCTGTTTTTT. Translating gives CASSISGTHTTGELFF. This rearrangement joins TRBV19 to TRBJ2-2; possibly TRBD1 for D (6 bases). Germline V gives CDR1 LNHDA, CDR2 SQIVND (reference sequence). The V gene lost 2 bases and the J gene lost 4 bases, with 14 bases spanning the gap. The CDR3 has 16 residues.

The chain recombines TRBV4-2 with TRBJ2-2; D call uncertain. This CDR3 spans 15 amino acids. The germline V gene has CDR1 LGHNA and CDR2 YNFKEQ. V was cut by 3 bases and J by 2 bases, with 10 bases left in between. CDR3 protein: CASSQGEINTGELFF. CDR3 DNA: TGTGCCAGCAGCCAGGGCGAAATAAACACCGGGGAGCTGTTTTTT.

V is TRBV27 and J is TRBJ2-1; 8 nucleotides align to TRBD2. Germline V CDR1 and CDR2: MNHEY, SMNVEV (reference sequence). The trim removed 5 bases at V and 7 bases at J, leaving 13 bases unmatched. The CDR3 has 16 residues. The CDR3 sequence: CASSSKPPGLVNEQFF. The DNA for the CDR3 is TGTGCCAGCAGTAGTAAGCCCCCGGGACTAGTGAATGAGCAGTTCTTC.

This chain's CDR3 is CASSGGARIGYGYTF. The CDR3 DNA reads TGTGCCAGCAGTGGGGGGGCGCGGATAGGCTATGGCTACACCTTC. J is TRBJ1-2 and V is TRBV28, with D possibly matching TRBD1 (6 bases). The ends were cut back, 5 bases at V and 4 bases at J, with 17 bases in the middle. From germline, CDR1 is MDHEN and CDR2 SYDVKM. This CDR3 is built from 15 residues.

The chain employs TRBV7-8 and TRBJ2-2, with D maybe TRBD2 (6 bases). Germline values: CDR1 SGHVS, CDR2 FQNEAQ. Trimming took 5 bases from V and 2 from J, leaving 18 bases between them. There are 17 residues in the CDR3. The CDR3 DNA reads TGTGCCAGCAGCAACAGGTTCGGAGGGCCCAACACCGGGGAGCTGTTTTTT. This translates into CASSNRFGGPNTGELFF. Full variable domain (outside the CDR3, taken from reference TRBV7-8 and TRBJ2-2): GAGVSQSPRYKVAKRGQDVALRCDPISGHVSLFWYQQALGQGPEFLTYFQNEAQLDKSGLPSDRFFAERPEGSVSTLKIQRTQQEDSAVYLCASSNRFGGPNTGELFFGEGSRLTVL.

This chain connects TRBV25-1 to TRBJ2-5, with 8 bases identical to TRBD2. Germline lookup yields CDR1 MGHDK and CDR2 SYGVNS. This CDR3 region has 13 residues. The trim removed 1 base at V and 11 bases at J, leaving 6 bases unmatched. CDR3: CASSESGGREQYF. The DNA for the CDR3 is TGTGCCAGCAGTGAATCGGGGGGGAGGGAGCAGTACTTC.